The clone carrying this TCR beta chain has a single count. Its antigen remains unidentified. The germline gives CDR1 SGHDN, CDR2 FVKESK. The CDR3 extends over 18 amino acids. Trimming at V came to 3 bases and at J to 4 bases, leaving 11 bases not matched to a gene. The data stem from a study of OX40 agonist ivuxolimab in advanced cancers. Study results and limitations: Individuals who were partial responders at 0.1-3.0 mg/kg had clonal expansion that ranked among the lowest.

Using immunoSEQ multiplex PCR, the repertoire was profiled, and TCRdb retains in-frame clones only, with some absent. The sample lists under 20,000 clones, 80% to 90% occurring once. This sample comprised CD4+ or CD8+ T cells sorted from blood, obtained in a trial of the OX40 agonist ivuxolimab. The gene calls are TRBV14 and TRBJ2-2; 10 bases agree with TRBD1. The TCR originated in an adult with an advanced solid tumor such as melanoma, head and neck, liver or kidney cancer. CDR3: CASSHLPTGGVITGELFF. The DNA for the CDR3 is TGTGCCAGCAGCCATCTCCCGACAGGGGGCGTAATCACCGGGGAGCTGTTTTTT.